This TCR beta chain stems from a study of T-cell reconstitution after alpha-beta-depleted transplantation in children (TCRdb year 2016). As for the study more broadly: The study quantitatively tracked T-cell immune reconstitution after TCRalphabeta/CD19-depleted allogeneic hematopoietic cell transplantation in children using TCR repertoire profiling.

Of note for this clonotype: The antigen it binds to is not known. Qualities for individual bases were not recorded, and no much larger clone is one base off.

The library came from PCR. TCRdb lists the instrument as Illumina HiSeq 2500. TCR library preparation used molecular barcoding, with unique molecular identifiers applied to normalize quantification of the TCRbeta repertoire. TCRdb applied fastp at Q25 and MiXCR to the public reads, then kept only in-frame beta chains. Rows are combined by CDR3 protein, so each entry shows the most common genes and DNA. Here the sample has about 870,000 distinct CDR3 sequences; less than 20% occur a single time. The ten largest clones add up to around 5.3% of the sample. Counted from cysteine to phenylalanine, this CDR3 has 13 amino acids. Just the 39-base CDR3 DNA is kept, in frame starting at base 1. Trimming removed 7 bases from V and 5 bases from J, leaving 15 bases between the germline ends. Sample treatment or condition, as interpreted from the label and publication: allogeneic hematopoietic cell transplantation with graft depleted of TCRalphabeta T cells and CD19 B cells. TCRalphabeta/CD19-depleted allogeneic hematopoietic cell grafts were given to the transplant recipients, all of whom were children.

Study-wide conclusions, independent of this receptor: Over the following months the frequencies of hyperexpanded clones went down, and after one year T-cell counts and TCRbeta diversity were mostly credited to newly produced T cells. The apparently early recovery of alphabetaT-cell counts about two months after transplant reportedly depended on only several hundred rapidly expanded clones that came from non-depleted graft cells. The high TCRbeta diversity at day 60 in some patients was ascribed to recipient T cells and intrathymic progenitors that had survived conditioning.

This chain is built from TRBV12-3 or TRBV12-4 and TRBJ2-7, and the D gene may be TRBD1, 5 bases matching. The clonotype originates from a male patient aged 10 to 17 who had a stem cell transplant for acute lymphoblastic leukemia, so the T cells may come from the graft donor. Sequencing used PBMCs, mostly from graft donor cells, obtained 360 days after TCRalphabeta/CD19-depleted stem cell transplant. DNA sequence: TGTGCCAGCACCGCAGTTGGGGCCCACGAGCAGTACTTC. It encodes CASTAVGAHEQYF.